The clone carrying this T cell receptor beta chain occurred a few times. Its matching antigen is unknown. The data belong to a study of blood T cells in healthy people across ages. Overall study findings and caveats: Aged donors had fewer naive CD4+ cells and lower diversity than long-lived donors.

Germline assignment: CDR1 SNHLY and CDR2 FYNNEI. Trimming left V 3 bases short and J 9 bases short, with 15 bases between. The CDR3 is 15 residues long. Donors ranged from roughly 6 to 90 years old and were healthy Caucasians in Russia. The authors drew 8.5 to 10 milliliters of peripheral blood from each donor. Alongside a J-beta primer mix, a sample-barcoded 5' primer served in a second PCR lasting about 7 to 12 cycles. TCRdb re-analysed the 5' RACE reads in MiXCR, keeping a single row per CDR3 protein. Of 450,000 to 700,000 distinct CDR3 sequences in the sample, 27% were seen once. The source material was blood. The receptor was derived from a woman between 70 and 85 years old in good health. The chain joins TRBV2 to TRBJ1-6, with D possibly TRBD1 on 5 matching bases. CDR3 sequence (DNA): TGTGCCAGCAGTGATGGACAAGTAGGGGTTTCACCCCTCCACTTT. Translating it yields CASSDGQVGVSPLHF.